This T cell receptor beta chain comes out of a study of molecular identifiers for immune sequencing clone quantification. TCRdb re-derived calls from the PCR reads in MiXCR, one entry per CDR3 protein. The repertoire holds roughly 93,000 distinct CDR3 sequences, with around 25% as singletons. The CDR3 contains 16 residues. Germline V CDR1 and CDR2: SGHAT, FQNNGV. V was cut by 4 bases and J by 1 base, with 15 bases left in between. This clonotype was counted ten times or more. Its antigen is undetermined. Study-wide results and caveats: In naive cells, clones above 20 RNA copies held under 1% of molecules, whereas in effector cells they held over 99%. Should identical TCR molecules share a barcode, the sizes of highly expanded clones could be underestimated.

Sequences were obtained from naive CD8+ T cells from blood, with Jurkat cell RNA spiked in. Subset reported: FACS-sorted CD8+CD4-CCR7+CD45RA+ naive T cells. The source of this sequence is a human donor in good health. Some libraries in this study had Jurkat cell RNA spiked in. The chain couples TRBV11-2 to TRBJ2-3; possible D gene TRBD1, 6 bases. The CDR3 loop is CASSSLGAGGTDTQYF. The CDR3 DNA reads as TGTGCCAGCAGCTCCCTAGGGGCAGGGGGCACAGATACGCAGTATTTT.